The 14 T cell receptor beta chains given below trace back to one sample, sequenced in a study of cytomegalovirus exposure and HLA in healthy donors. In the PCR, 60 Vbeta and 13 Jbeta primers were used. The protocol was immunoSEQ multiplex PCR, while the TCRdb copy is restricted to in-frame clones and leaves out a portion. Of about 110,000 clones listed, 70% are singletons. The source material was PBMCs. These receptors all come from a man in his forties or fifties in good health and CMV-seropositive.

V usage is TRBV12-1 and J usage is TRBJ1-4; the table assigns TRBD1, which was not confirmed against the DNA. TRBV12-1 is classified as a pseudogene. The CDR3 has 15 residues. The CDR3 nucleotides read TGTGCCAGCAGCTCTCCGGGACAGGGGAGGGAAAAACTGTTTTTT. The encoded protein is CASSSPGQGREKLFF.

The V call is TRBV7-8, the J call TRBJ2-1, with D tentatively TRBD1 (6 bases). The ends were cut back, 5 bases at V and 8 bases at J, with 22 bases in the middle. The germline gives CDR1 SGHVS, CDR2 FQNEAQ. The CDR3 loop spans 16 amino acids. CDR3 sequence: CASSLPGPRGVDEQFF. CDR3 DNA sequence: TGTGCCAGCAGCCTCCCGGGACCCAGGGGAGTGGATGAGCAGTTCTTC.

The chain is built from TRBV21-1 and TRBJ2-7; TRBD1, the table's D call, was not compared with the DNA. TRBV21-1 is annotated as a pseudogene. CDR3 length equals 13 residues. Here the CDR3 DNA reads TGTGCCAGCAGCTCCCGGACAGGGTGGGAGCAGTACTTC. Its protein is CASSSRTGWEQYF.

The V gene is TRBV27, the J gene TRBJ2-1; possibly TRBD1 for D (5 bases). Germline V gives CDR1 MNHEY, CDR2 SMNVEV (reference sequence). The CDR3 has 15 residues. V was cut by 3 bases and J by 2 bases, with 11 bases left in between. The CDR3 DNA is TGTGCCAGCAGTTTCTTCCAGGGCACCTACAATGAGCAGTTCTTC. Translating gives CASSFFQGTYNEQFF.

There are a few counts of this clone. V gene TRBV6-5 combines with J gene TRBJ2-7; TRBD2 matches 11 bases. Germline loops: CDR1 MNHEY, CDR2 SVGAGI. V lost 6 bases, J lost 5 bases, and 6 bases stayed unmatched. The CDR3 is made up of 14 amino acids. The DNA for the CDR3 is TGTGCCAGCAGCCGCACTAGCGGGAGCAACGAGCAGTACGTC. Translated, it gives CASSRTSGSNEQYV.

This chain connects TRBV5-1 to TRBJ2-5, with D unclear. V was trimmed by 0 bases and J by 1 base, leaving 10 bases between them. The CDR3 sequence is 15 residues long. Germline V lookup: CDR1 SGHRS, CDR2 YFSETQ. CDR3 region: CASSLGGQAQETQYF. For the CDR3, the DNA is TGCGCCAGCAGCTTGGGTGGGCAGGCCCAAGAGACCCAGTACTTC.

This rearrangement joins TRBV5-1 to TRBJ1-1; D is perhaps TRBD1 (6 bases). The V gene's germline CDR1 is SGHRS and CDR2 YFSETQ. With 4 bases removed from V and 5 bases from J, the gap between germline ends came to 24 bases. This CDR3 spans 17 amino acids. The CDR3 loop is CASSRTGTPRGETEAFF. The DNA for the CDR3 is TGCGCCAGCAGCCGTACCGGGACACCCCGGGGGGAAACTGAAGCTTTCTTT.

This clone was seen only once. The CDR3 coding sequence is TGCGCCAGCAGCTTGCTTAGCGGGAGGGCCTCCTACAATGAGCAGTTCTTC. Its translation is CASSLLSGRASYNEQFF. The chain combines TRBV5-1 with TRBJ2-1; TRBD2 matches 11 bases. The CDR3 consists of 17 residues. The V gene end was trimmed by 1 base and the J gene end by 0 bases; junction bases not matched to a gene: 3. Germline CDR1 and CDR2: SGHRS and YFSETQ.

The V call is TRBV30, the J call TRBJ1-2, with D perhaps TRBD1 (5 bases). This CDR3 region has 13 residues. V was clipped by 2 bases and J by 8 bases, with 15 bases between them. Germline values: CDR1 GTSNPN, CDR2 SVGIG (reference sequence). The CDR3 DNA reads TGTGCCTGGAGTAGTGGGGGGATTAGGGGCTACACCTTC. Translating it yields CAWSSGGIRGYTF.

The chain combines TRBV7-9 with TRBJ2-1; tentatively, D is TRBD2 (5 bases). Trimming took 5 bases from V and 5 from J, leaving 10 bases between them. CDR1 and CDR2 (germline): SEHNR, FQNEAQ (reference sequence). The CDR3 is made up of 13 amino acids. Here the CDR3 reads CASSIGLNNEQFF. The CDR3 DNA reads TGTGCCAGCAGCATAGGACTTAACAATGAGCAGTTCTTC.

The chain recombines TRBV5-6 with TRBJ2-1; D possibly corresponds to TRBD2 (5 bases). The CDR3 totals 11 residues. The germline gives CDR1 SGHDT, CDR2 YYEEEE. Trimming shortened V by 3 bases and J by 10 bases, and 8 bases separated the two germline ends. In DNA form, the CDR3 reads TGTGCCAGCAGCTCCCAGCGGGAGCAGTTCTTC. It yields the protein CASSSQREQFF.

V and J are TRBV5-4 and TRBJ1-3; D unresolved. The CDR3 is made up of 13 amino acids. Looked up from germline, CDR1 is SGHNT and CDR2 is YYREEE (reference sequence). With 3 bases removed from V and 7 bases from J, the gap between germline ends came to 11 bases. CDR3 DNA sequence: TGTGCCAGCAGCTCATCACCGGGGAACACCATATATTTT. Amino acids: CASSSSPGNTIYF.

The chain couples TRBV11-1 to TRBJ1-1; the match to TRBD1 covers 8 bases. The junction had 11 bases not matched to a gene; V was cut back by 3 bases and J by 5 bases. CDR3 length: 16 residues. The germline V gene encodes CDR1 SGHAT and CDR2 FQDESV (reference sequence). CDR3 nucleotides: TGTGCCAGCAGCTTTTCGGACAGGGCCAAGGGGACTGAAGCTTTCTTT. This gives the protein CASSFSDRAKGTEAFF.

The genes are TRBV11-2 and TRBJ2-7; 8 bases are shared with TRBD2. The germline V gene encodes CDR1 SGHAT and CDR2 FQNNGV. V lost 5 bases and J lost 0; bases outside the gene matches: 12. There are 17 residues in the CDR3. Written as DNA, the CDR3 is TGTGCCAGCAGCCTACGGGGGGGCCCCGCTAGCTCCTACGAGCAGTACTTC. This translates into CASSLRGGPASSYEQYF. The complete variable domain, with remaining parts taken from reference TRBV11-2 and TRBJ2-7, reads EAGVAQSPRYKIIEKRQSVAFWCNPISGHATLYWYQQILGQGPKLLIQFQNNGVVDDSQLPKDRFSAERLKGVDSTLKIQPAKLEDSAVYLCASSLRGGPASSYEQYFGPGTRLTVT.